These 2 T cell receptor beta chains were all obtained from the same sample, sequenced in a study of naive and memory T cell subsets. Both TRBC1 and TRBC2 were covered by a beta constant-region primer of two equimolar oligonucleotides. In TCRdb, the UMI-ligation and nested PCR reads were re-called with MiXCR into one record per CDR3 protein. The sample carries roughly 98,000 distinct CDR3 sequences, roughly 7% recorded once. Sequencing used central memory CD4+ T cells from blood. These receptors were collected from a human donor in good health.

This clonotype was seen repeatedly, ten times or more. This chain connects TRBV20-1 to TRBJ1-5; D may be TRBD1 (5 bases). Germline V CDR1 and CDR2: DFQATT, SNEGSKA (reference sequence). The germline V and J ends were trimmed by 1 base and 4 bases, with 8 bases remaining between them. The CDR3 totals 13 residues. CDR3 protein: CSARGDGNQPQHF. DNA for the CDR3: TGCAGTGCTAGAGGGGACGGGAATCAGCCCCAGCATTTT.

This clonotype was detected many times. The rearrangement links TRBV20-1 to TRBJ2-1, with unresolved D. Germline CDR1 and CDR2: DFQATT and SNEGSKA (reference sequence). Trimming left V 6 bases short and J 3 bases short, with 21 bases between. The CDR3 has 16 residues. This chain's CDR3 is CSAKPPTGYNYNEQFF. For the CDR3, the DNA is TGCAGTGCAAAGCCCCCAACCGGCTACAACTACAATGAGCAGTTCTTC.